This note documents a single TCR beta chain sequence. The specificity of this receptor is unknown. The input lacks base qualities; no much larger clone sits a single base away. The library was built by means of the immunoSEQ multiplex PCR assay. RNA was extracted from all samples and reverse transcribed into cDNA, which served as template for TCR sequencing. First-strand cDNA was synthesized using SuperScript III with a 2:1 mix of oligo-dT and random hexamers. A synthetic immune receptor repertoire was used to assess amplification bias, and residual bias was removed computationally. Processing in the source paper ran as follows. After raw reads were preprocessed to remove errors, the CDR3 was defined following IMGT conventions as running from the conserved cysteine to phenylalanine. To get clonality, Shannon entropy was normalized by log2 of the number of productive unique TCRs and the result was subtracted from 1. Whether scalp clones were CD4 or CD8 was inferred by matching scalp TCRbeta sequences against CD4 and CD8 repertoires sorted from blood. Here the immuneACCESS table is served through TCRdb, limited to in-frame sequences with V and J called. Missing clones are a known gap in these copies; in checked studies unresolved V genes cover under half, and the rest lacks a known reason. The V and J calls and clone size were taken over from that table, and D and trimming were inferred from the DNA. The sample yields 170,000 or so clones; around 60% were counted once. The ten largest account for around 12% of the sample.

Trimming takes 4 bases off V and 0 bases off J; junction bases not matched to a gene: 7. The CDR3 measures 17 amino acids from cysteine to phenylalanine. Only CDR3 DNA is held: 51 bases, read in frame from base 1. CDR1 and CDR2, per the germline V gene, are MGHDK and SYGVNS. This specimen belongs to a study of CD8+ T cells in alopecia areata (dated by TCRdb to the late 2010s). Regarding the research as a whole: Treated patients were enrolled in an open-label pilot trial of oral tofacitinib, 5 to 10 mg twice daily, for moderate-to-severe alopecia areata. Tofacitinib-treated patients had biopsies at baseline and at 4 and 24 weeks of treatment, with a later scalp biopsy in several patients. In treated patients, disease severity was measured using the SALT score, which gives the percentage of scalp surface area affected. Clonality in the scalp was compared among normal scalp (n=4), patchy alopecia areata scalp (n=8), and alopecia totalis/universalis scalp (n=8). The study used high-throughput TCRbeta sequencing to examine T cell clonal expansion in alopecia areata, in both the C3H/HeJ mouse model and human patients. RNA was obtained with the PAXgene miRNA kit for fixed scalp, the miRNeasy kit for PBMCs, and the RNeasy kit for mouse skin. TCRbeta CDR3 regions were amplified by immunoSEQ multiplex PCR using 35 Vbeta forward and 13 Jbeta reverse primers. Tofacitinib was administered for 6 to 18 months, and 6 months of follow-up off drug were then conducted to assess delayed response and recurrence. Human TCRbeta sequencing covered scalp tissue and sorted CD4+ and CD8+ peripheral blood T cells from patchy and totalis/universalis alopecia areata patients and healthy controls.

The paper as a whole reports these results and caveats: Lesional scalp, especially in alopecia totalis/universalis, showed higher clonality and more expanded CD8+ clones than normal scalp, suggesting antigenic drive. Compared with mice, TCR sequences shared between patients were less clear, possibly partly because of HLA diversity across the patient population. Tofacitinib significantly decreased scalp clonality and the number of expanded CD8+ clones among the top 100 scalp clones. Because the treated cohort was small and had just a single nonresponder, larger studies are needed to establish links between baseline CD8+ expansion and response. During tofacitinib treatment, many expanded lesional clones remained in scalp and blood, and this persistence may partly explain relapse after treatment is stopped. Unlike mouse skin, where gammadelta T cells dominate, normal human skin contains resident alphabeta T cells that get sequenced too, which complicates analysis of the scalp TCR repertoire.

The time point label for this specimen denotes: about 25 weeks on oral tofacitinib. The sample's treatment or condition label is to be understood as: oral pan-JAK inhibitor, 5-10 mg twice daily. Lesional scalp punch biopsies and peripheral blood were obtained from alopecia areata patients. PBMCs were isolated by density centrifugation and stained for CD3, CD4 and CD8, and CD4+ and CD8+ T cells were sorted on a FACSAria. This clonotype originated in a human donor with alopecia areata. The rearranged segments are TRBV25-1 and TRBJ1-4, with 8 central nucleotides matching TRBD1. The input for sequencing was CD8+ T cells sorted from blood, taken at week 24, from a patient treated with tofacitinib. This receptor carries the CDR3 CASSGGQGVSTNEKLFF. The sequence in DNA is TGTGCCAGCAGTGGAGGACAGGGAGTCTCAACTAATGAAAAACTGTTTTTT.